This TCR beta chain was recorded in a study of blood T cell repertoires in COVID-19. Study-level background: The samples span acute and convalescent COVID-19 from the United States, Italy and Spain.

Profiling relied on immunoSEQ multiplex PCR, and the TCRdb table lists in-frame clones only, not all of them. The sample holds about 300,000 clones, around nine tenths seen once. Cohort placement rested on clinical history that participants reported themselves. Within 2 weeks of study entry, exposed participants had contacted a PCR-confirmed or clinician-diagnosed COVID-19 case. V dropped 5 bases and J dropped 1; count of bases not matched to a gene: 1. Per germline, CDR1 SEHNR and CDR2 FQNEAQ (reference sequence). This CDR3 is built from 13 residues. Comments on this clone: The sample contains more than one DNA sequence encoding this CDR3.

The gene calls are TRBV7-9 and TRBJ1-1, with 7 bases that match TRBD1. Sequencing was performed on PBMCs or T cells enriched from blood (not recorded which). This clonotype originated in a woman in her forties or fifties who had been exposed to COVID-19. The CDR3 spells CASSPGGNTEAFF. The DNA for the CDR3 is TGTGCCAGCAGCCCAGGGGGGAACACTGAAGCTTTCTTT.